This TCR beta chain appears in the sequencing data of a study of T cell responses to AZD1222 COVID-19 vaccine. Notes on the study in general: Following two doses of AZD1222, Spike-specific TCR breadth and depth rose. Unmutated variant regions reportedly attract nearly half of all spike-specific TCRs. Most donors were white British and more were female, and clonal diversity was possibly underestimated. Only a handful of individuals given AZD1222 were seropositive at baseline.

Only in-frame clones appear in the TCRdb table, and some are missing; sequencing was by immunoSEQ multiplex PCR. The data contain 45,000 to 60,000 clones, around 92% of them singletons. To note about this clone: The antigen remains undetermined.

This sample comprised peripheral blood, obtained on day 0 of AZD1222 vaccination. The receptor was derived from an adult in good health.

The CDR3 loop reads CATSRGGGQGNTIYF. In DNA, the CDR3 is TGTGCCACCAGCAGAGGTGGGGGGCAGGGAAACACCATATATTTT. V gene TRBV15 combines with J gene TRBJ1-3, with TRBD1 as a possible D gene (6 bases). CDR1 is LNHNV and CDR2 is YYDKDF in the germline V gene (reference sequence). The CDR3 is 15 residues long. Trimming shortened V by 1 base and J by 4 bases, and 11 bases separated the two germline ends.